Listed below are T cell receptor beta chains from one sample, sequenced in a study of cytotoxic CD8 clonotypes in ibrutinib-treated CLL. The method was immunoSEQ multiplex PCR; TCRdb's version includes in-frame clones alone and lacks a portion of them. The sample holds some 130,000 clones; 75% to 90% are singletons and the top ten take about 2%. This material consisted of PBMCs, taken after 24 months of ibrutinib treatment. The origin of the receptors is a human donor with chronic lymphocytic leukemia. CDR3s include the opening cysteine and the closing phenylalanine or tryptophan. The D gene is left open where the match is weak. Expanded clones are given a class, and other clones once, few, many or no size at all.

j_call v_call d_call clone_size cdr3_nt cdr3_aa
TRBJ2-7 TRBV4-2 NA NA TGTGCCAGCAGCCAAGGTTCCGACGGCAAAGAGCAGTACTTC CASSQGSDGKEQYF
TRBJ2-5 TRBV7-2 TRBD2 NA TGTGCCAGCAGCGGAGATGCGGGAGGGAAAGAGACCCAGTACTTC CASSGDAGGKETQYF
TRBJ2-4 TRBV18 NA NA TGTGCCAGCTCACCAAGACAAGTGGGTCCGGCCAAAAACATTCAGTACTTC CASSPRQVGPAKNIQYF
TRBJ2-7 TRBV7-3 NA NA TGTGCCAGCAGCGCCTACGAGCAGTACTTC CASSAYEQYF
TRBJ2-7 TRBV28 NA NA TGTGCCAGCAGTTTAGTACAGGGCGCGAACTACGAGCAGTACTTC CASSLVQGANYEQYF
TRBJ1-5 TRBV6-6 NA NA TGTGCCAGCAGTACGGGGGAACAAATGAGGAATCAGCCCCAGCATTTT CASSTGEQMRNQPQHF
TRBJ2-1 TRBV7-3 TRBD2 NA TGTGCCAGCAGCGCCACCGGGACTAGCGGGATCAATGAGCAGTTCTTC CASSATGTSGINEQFF
TRBJ2-1 TRBV18 NA NA TGTGCCAGCTCACCACCGGAGAACAGGGCCAATGAGCAGTTCTTC CASSPPENRANEQFF
TRBJ2-7 TRBV28 TRBD2 NA TGTGCCAGCAGTCCAACCCCGCGGGGGTACTCCTACGAGCAGTACTTC CASSPTPRGYSYEQYF
TRBJ2-3 TRBV2 NA NA TGTGCCAGCAGTGGGGCGAGAGTCTCTACGCAGTATTTT CASSGARVSTQYF
TRBJ2-1 TRBV4-3 TRBD2 NA TGCGCCAGCAGCCAAGTCACAGCGGGAGGGCCCTTCGGGAATGAGCAGTTCTTC CASSQVTAGGPFGNEQFF
TRBJ1-5 TRBV10-2 TRBD1 few TGCGCCAGCAGTGATGGACAGGGTGGTTCCGGGCAGCCCCAGCATTTT CASSDGQGGSGQPQHF
TRBJ1-5 TRBV28 TRBD1 NA TGTGCCAGCAGTTTATTACAGGGGGATCAGCCCCAGCATTTT CASSLLQGDQPQHF
TRBJ1-2 TRBV19 NA NA TGTGCCAGCAGGGGCAGGGCGAGTGGCTACACCTTC CASRGRASGYTF
TRBJ1-2 TRBV14 TRBD1 NA TGTGCCAGCAGCCCACGGACAGGGCCCTATGGCTACACCTTC CASSPRTGPYGYTF
TRBJ2-1 TRBV7-6 TRBD1 NA TGTGCCAGCAGCCTGGGGACAGACAATGAGCAGTTCTTC CASSLGTDNEQFF
TRBJ1-1 TRBV4-2 NA NA TGTGCCAGCAGCCGGGACCGGTCGAACACTGAAGCTTTCTTT CASSRDRSNTEAFF
TRBJ1-3 TRBV7-7 NA NA TGTGCTAGCAGCCCCAGCCCCGTACAGGGAAACACCATATATTTT CASSPSPVQGNTIYF
TRBJ1-3 TRBV6-5 TRBD1 NA TGTGCCAGCAGTTACGGGACAGGGGTCTCTGGAAACACCATATATTTT CASSYGTGVSGNTIYF
TRBJ2-7 TRBV9 TRBD1 once TGTGCCAGCAGCGCCGGGCAATCTTTCGGGACAGCGAGCTCCTACGAGCAGTACTTC CASSAGQSFGTASSYEQYF
TRBJ1-5 TRBV5-6 NA few TGTGCCAGCAGCCCAGGACTCGGACGGAGTAATCAGCCCCAGCATTTT CASSPGLGRSNQPQHF
TRBJ2-1 TRBV7-3 NA NA TGTGCCAGCGGGAACCCCAAGAACTACAATGAGCAGTTCTTC CASGNPKNYNEQFF
TRBJ1-1 TRBV2 NA NA TGTGCCAGCAGTGAACGAGGGCCCACTGAAGCTTTCTTT CASSERGPTEAFF
TRBJ1-5 TRBV27 NA once TGTGCCAGCAGCCCCCGGGGGAACCAGCCCCAGCATTTT CASSPRGNQPQHF
TRBJ1-1 TRBV11-2 NA NA TGTGCCAGCAGCTCCCAGCACACTGAAGCTTTCTTT CASSSQHTEAFF
TRBJ2-7 TRBV29-1 NA NA TGCAGCGTGGCCGAGACGGTAGGGTTTATCTTC CSVAETVGFIF
TRBJ1-1 TRBV6-1 NA NA TGTGCCAGCAGTGAATTGGATCCAGGGGAGGAGGGAGCTTTCTTT CASSELDPGEEGAFF
TRBJ1-1 TRBV18 NA NA TGTGCCAGCTCACAGGGGAACACTGAAGCTTTCTTT CASSQGNTEAFF
TRBJ2-7 TRBV27 TRBD2 NA TGTGCCAGCAGTTCCCCAGGGACTAGCGGGAGAGGGGATGCCTACGAGCAGTACTTC CASSSPGTSGRGDAYEQYF
TRBJ2-7 TRBV29-1 TRBD2 few TGCAGCGGGGGCGGGGGCTACGAGCAGTACTTC CSGGGGYEQYF
TRBJ1-1 TRBV5-4 TRBD1 once TGTGCCAGCAGCTTGGGACAGGGGGGGGACACTGAAGCTTTCTTT CASSLGQGGDTEAFF
TRBJ2-5 TRBV29-1 TRBD2 NA TGCAGCGTTGAAGTTCCAGCGGGAGCGGGAGAAGAGACCCAGTACTTC CSVEVPAGAGEETQYF
TRBJ1-4 TRBV7-8 TRBD1 few TGTGCCAGCAGCTTGACAGGGAGGGATGAAAAACTGTTTTTT CASSLTGRDEKLFF
TRBJ2-3 TRBV18 NA NA TGTGCCAGCTCACCATTTCAGGGAAGCACAGATACGCAGTATTTT CASSPFQGSTDTQYF
TRBJ2-1 TRBV19 NA once TGTGCCAGTAGTTTCGTGGGAGAGCAGTTCTTC CASSFVGEQFF
TRBJ2-4 TRBV21-1 NA NA NA CASSKEVGEGAKNIQYF
TRBJ1-4 TRBV28 NA NA TGTGCCAGCATTACCGGGACGGGGGAAAAACTGTTTTTT CASITGTGEKLFF
TRBJ2-1 TRBV7-2 NA few TGTGCCAGCAGCTTAGTAGGGACCCCTAATAAGTTCTTC CASSLVGTPNKFF
TRBJ2-7 TRBV18 NA NA TGTGCCAGCTCACCCTTGCAATACGAGCAGTACTTC CASSPLQYEQYF
TRBJ2-4 TRBV29-1 NA NA TGCAGCGTTGTATGGAACATTCAGTACTTC CSVVWNIQYF
TRBJ2-7 TRBV15 NA NA TGTGCCACCAGCAGAGCACTTTTTGCCTACGAGCAGTACTTC CATSRALFAYEQYF
TRBJ1-1 TRBV4-2 NA few TGTGCCAGCAGCCAAGATCTGGCGGAGAACACTGAAGCTTTCTTT CASSQDLAENTEAFF